These 9 T cell receptor beta chains were all obtained from the same sample, sequenced in a study of shared clonotypes between healthy human individuals. The repertoire was sequenced with immunoSEQ multiplex PCR; TCRdb's copy has only in-frame clones and lacks some. The sample shows under 2.5 million clones, under 95% of them seen only once. Sequenced sample: naive CD4+ T cells from PBMCs. Subset here: CD45RA+ positively selected. The origin of the receptors is a man aged 18-30 years in good health. Some clones in this sample may be carry-over from other donors' samples.

The gene calls are TRBV29-1 and TRBJ2-5; tentative D call: TRBD2 (6 bases). The CDR3 is 15 amino acids. CDR1 SQVTM and CDR2 ANQGSEA come from the germline V gene. Trimming removed 2 bases at V and 2 bases at J, with 15 bases between. CDR3 sequence reads: CSVEQLGLAQETQYF. CDR3 in DNA: TGCAGCGTTGAACAATTAGGGCTAGCGCAAGAGACCCAGTACTTC.

The V and J genes are TRBV11-3 and TRBJ1-1; D not certain. Looked up from germline, CDR1 is SGHNT and CDR2 is YENEEA. V was cut by 3 bases and J by 3 bases, with 11 bases left in between. The CDR3 totals 14 residues. CDR3 in DNA: TGTGCCAGCAGCTTGGGAACCTGGGACACTGAAGCTTTCTTT. It translates to CASSLGTWDTEAFF.

A word on this clone: Germline and junction disagree at one end, which may indicate a read error. This sequence joins TRBV7-9 and TRBJ1-2; D gene ambiguous. From germline, CDR1 is SEHNR and CDR2 FQNEAQ (reference sequence). The CDR3 spans 12 residues. The CDR3 DNA sequence: TGTGCCAGCAGCCACTCGGTCGGCTCTAGGAGCTTC. Translation: CASSHSVGSRSF.

The chain recombines TRBV9 with TRBJ1-2; D unresolved. The germline V gene encodes CDR1 SGDLS and CDR2 YYNGEE. The CDR3 spans 13 residues. Between the trimmed V and J ends, which lost 3 bases and 7 bases, there was a span of 13 bases. CDR3 residues: CASSAHMDRGYTF. CDR3 DNA sequence: TGTGCCAGCAGCGCCCACATGGACCGTGGCTACACCTTC. The full variable domain, completed using reference TRBV9 and TRBJ1-2, is DSGVTQTPKHLITATGQRVTLRCSPRSGDLSVYWYQQSLDQGLQFLIQYYNGEERAKGNILERFSAQQFPDLHSELNLSSLELGDSALYFCASSAHMDRGYTFGSGTRLTVV.

The CDR3 DNA reads TGTGCCAGCAGTCCTACATTGCGGCTAGGAAACACCATATATTTT. This encodes CASSPTLRLGNTIYF. The rearrangement links TRBV28 to TRBJ1-3; no definite D call. The CDR3 covers 15 residues. Germline V gene lookup returns CDR1 MDHEN and CDR2 SYDVKM. Trimming stripped 5 bases from V and 4 bases from J, with 15 bases between.

The J gene is TRBJ1-1, the V gene TRBV18; D is undetermined. There are 14 residues in the CDR3. The germline gives CDR1 KGHSH, CDR2 LQKENI. Trimming removed 3 bases from V and 1 base from J, with 9 bases in between. The DNA of the CDR3 is TGTGCCAGCTCACCGGTTGGCGCGAACACTGAAGCTTTCTTT. Translated, it gives CASSPVGANTEAFF.

A note on this clone: A read error may produce the germline difference seen at one junction end. The rearrangement uses TRBV2 and TRBJ1-1; TRBD1 might be the D (5 bases). CDR1 SNHLY and CDR2 FYNNEI come from the germline V gene. This CDR3 comprises 13 residues. The CDR3 is CASSEGERICAFF. The CDR3 bases are TGTGCCAGCAGCGAAGGGGAAAGGATCTGCGCTTTCTTT.

This chain joins TRBV7-6 and TRBJ2-2; D may be TRBD1 or TRBD2 (5 bases each). Trimming took off 4 bases at V and 3 bases at J, with 18 bases between the two ends. Germline assignment: CDR1 SGHVS and CDR2 FNYEAQ. The CDR3 totals 17 residues. CDR3 DNA sequence: TGTGCCAGCAGCTCGTCTACCGGGACGGCGTACACCGGGGAGCTGTTTTTT. Its translation is CASSSSTGTAYTGELFF. The variable domain in full, with the rest retrieved from reference TRBV7-6 and TRBJ2-2, is GAGVSQSPRYKVTKRGQDVALRCDPISGHVSLYWYRQALGQGPEFLTYFNYEAQQDKSGLPNDRFSAERPEGSISTLTIQRTEQRDSAMYRCASSSSTGTAYTGELFFGEGSRLTVL.

The chain employs TRBV19 and TRBJ2-7, with 10 bases identical to TRBD1. This CDR3 is 13 amino acids long. Germline V gene lookup returns CDR1 LNHDA and CDR2 SQIVND (reference sequence). V shed 8 bases and J 7 bases; nucleotides not matched to a gene: 8. This chain's CDR3 is CASQDRGRREQYF. The CDR3, as DNA: TGTGCCAGTCAAGACAGGGGGCGAAGGGAGCAGTACTTC.